The T cell receptor (beta chain) described here comes from a study of cytomegalovirus exposure and HLA in healthy donors. Study in general: Researchers found that approximately 77% of fewer than 450 genotyped donors fell within the Caucasian-associated ancestry cluster.

PCR used 60 Vbeta primers and 13 Jbeta primers. TCRdb keeps only in-frame clones here, not all; method: immunoSEQ multiplex PCR. The repertoire holds around 150,000 clones, with over 70% as singletons. Study-wide points: With DRB1 most and HLA-C fewest, TCR association rates differed between HLA loci in a later analysis.

This CDR3 spans 15 amino acids. V shed 0 bases and J shed 8 bases, with 16 bases lying between them. Germline CDR1 reads LGHNA; CDR2 reads YSLEER. Comments on this clone: Its antigen is unknown.

This TCR came from a man aged 35 to 55 in good health and CMV-seronegative. What was sequenced was PBMCs. J is TRBJ1-1 and V is TRBV4-3; no firm D call. CDR3 protein: CASSQDLLRGEEAFF. CDR3 in DNA: TGCGCCAGCAGCCAAGATCTGCTACGAGGAGAGGAAGCTTTCTTT.